The entry below describes one T cell receptor beta chain. The data stem from a study of blood T cells in healthy people across ages. This CDR3 region has 11 residues. V lost 8 bases, J lost 3 bases, and 7 bases lay in between. Germline V gene sequence: CDR1 MNHEY, CDR2 SVGAGI. Alongside a J-beta primer mix, a sample-barcoded 5' primer served in a second PCR lasting 7 to 11 cycles. One entry per CDR3 protein results from TCRdb running MiXCR on the 5' RACE reads. In the table there are roughly 1,100,000 distinct CDR3 sequences, 20% to 25% of which are singletons. Separately, the same data were catalogued under a study of T cells of mothers and their children.

V and J are TRBV6-5 and TRBJ2-5; D gene ambiguous. Material for sequencing was blood. The clonotype originates from a girl aged 2 to 10 in good health. This chain's CDR3 is CASAMKETQYF. The CDR3 bases are TGTGCCAGCGCGATGAAAGAGACCCAGTACTTC.